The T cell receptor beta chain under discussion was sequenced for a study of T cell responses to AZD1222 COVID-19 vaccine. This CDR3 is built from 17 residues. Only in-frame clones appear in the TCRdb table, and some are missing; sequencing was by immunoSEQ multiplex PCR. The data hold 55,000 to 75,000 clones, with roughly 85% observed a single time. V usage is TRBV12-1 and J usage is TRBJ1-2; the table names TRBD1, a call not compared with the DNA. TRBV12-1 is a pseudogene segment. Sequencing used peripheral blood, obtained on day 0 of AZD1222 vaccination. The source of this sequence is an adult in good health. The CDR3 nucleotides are TGTGCCAGCAGCGAGTGTGGGCCTCTGGCGTCTGACTATGGCTACACCTTC. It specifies CASSECGPLASDYGYTF.